These 22 T cell receptor beta chains were sequenced from one sample in a study of CD8+ T cells in alopecia areata. Reverse transcription of extracted RNA yielded cDNA, which provided the sequencing template. The repertoire was sequenced with immunoSEQ multiplex PCR; TCRdb's copy has only in-frame clones and lacks some. The sample yields some 120,000 clones, 58% seen once. The source material was CD4+ T cells sorted from blood, sampled at week 0. These receptors all stem from a human donor with alopecia areata.

This chain links TRBV10-3 with TRBJ1-6, with D perhaps TRBD1 (6 bases). Trimming removed 0 bases from V and 7 bases from J, with 16 bases in between. CDR3 length: 17 amino acids. The germline gives CDR1 ENHRY, CDR2 SYGVKD. The CDR3 DNA reads TGTGCCATCAGTGAGTCTAAAGGGACAATCGGAAATTCACCCCTCCACTTT. This codes for CAISESKGTIGNSPLHF.

The V call is TRBV28, the J call TRBJ2-3; the D is unclear. V was shortened by 2 bases and J by 5 bases, with 2 bases between the two germline ends. From germline, CDR1 is MDHEN and CDR2 SYDVKM. The length of the CDR3 is 11 residues. This chain's CDR3 is CASSLGDTQYF. CDR3 nucleotides: TGTGCCAGCAGTTTAGGAGATACGCAGTATTTT.

In its sample, this clone was seen a few times. The chain joins TRBV7-2 to TRBJ2-7; 7 nucleotides line up with TRBD2. The ends lost 5 bases at V and 3 bases at J; junction bases unmatched: 7. The CDR3 sequence is 14 residues long. From germline, CDR1 is SGHTA and CDR2 FQGNSA. Here the CDR3 DNA reads TGTGCCAGCAGCCCAGTGGGGGGGGGCTACGAGCAGTACTTC. Translation: CASSPVGGGYEQYF.

V and J are TRBV4-1 and TRBJ2-1; 7 bases map to TRBD2. The length of the CDR3 is 16 residues. CDR1 is MGHRA, CDR2 YSYEKL, per germline. V gave up 6 bases and J gave up 7 bases; unmatched junction bases: 15. CDR3 DNA: TGCGCCAGCAGTGGGTCCGCTAGCGGCATTCGTAATGAGCAGTTCTTC. Protein: CASSGSASGIRNEQFF.

The chain recombines TRBV6-6 with TRBJ2-1; 9 bases fit TRBD2. This CDR3 has 16 residues. The V segment lost 4 bases and the J segment 9 bases; nucleotides outside the gene matches: 13. CDR1 is MNHNY and CDR2 is SVGAGI in the germline V gene (reference sequence). The CDR3 DNA reads TGTGCCAGCAGTTCCTTAGCGGGAGCGAACTCGGGTGAGCAGTTCTTC. It codes for CASSSLAGANSGEQFF.

The chain has TRBV19 and TRBJ2-3; TRBD1 or TRBD2 may be the D gene (5 bases each). The CDR3 consists of 14 residues. Per the germline V gene, CDR1 is LNHDA and CDR2 is SQIVND (reference sequence). V shed 10 bases and J shed 1 base, with 15 bases lying between them. The CDR3 nucleotides read TGTGCCACCATGGCCCAGGGACGCACAGATACGCAGTATTTT. It yields the protein CATMAQGRTDTQYF.

Regarding this clone: The junction does not match germline at one end; this may be a read error. This rearrangement joins TRBV5-1 to TRBJ1-4, with D unresolved. Per germline, CDR1 SGHRS and CDR2 YFSETQ. The CDR3 consists of 12 residues. The CDR3 region is CASSPDGVGLVF. CDR3 bases: TGCGCCAGCAGCCCAGACGGGGTAGGACTGGTTTTT. Full variable domain (remainder filled in from reference TRBV5-1 and TRBJ1-4): KAGVTQTPRYLIKTRGQQVTLSCSPISGHRSVSWYQQTPGQGLQFLFEYFSETQRNKGNFPGRFSGRQFSNSRSEMNVSTLELGDSALYLCASSPDGVGLVFGSGTQLSVL.

The CDR3 loop is CAWSGGETQYF. The CDR3 DNA follows: TGTGCCTGGAGTGGGGGAGAGACCCAGTACTTC. The chain carries TRBV30 and TRBJ2-5; D is uncertain. The CDR3 covers 11 residues. CDR1 GTSNPN and CDR2 SVGIG come from the germline V gene (reference sequence). The germline V and J ends were trimmed by 1 base and 4 bases, with 4 bases remaining between them. The full variable domain, with the rest looked up from reference TRBV30 and TRBJ2-5, is SQTIHQWPATLVQPVGSPLSLECTVEGTSNPNLYWYRQAAGRGLQLLFYSVGIGQISSEVPQNLSASRPQDRQFILSSKKLLLSDSGFYLCAWSGGETQYFGPGTRLLVL.

V and J are TRBV7-9 and TRBJ2-1; 7 bases agree with TRBD2. The germline V gene has CDR1 SEHNR and CDR2 FQNEAQ (reference sequence). The trim removed 5 bases at V and 9 bases at J, leaving 16 bases unmatched. This CDR3 comprises 16 residues. The CDR3 sequence is CASSVLAGPTGVEQFF. CDR3 coding DNA: TGTGCCAGCAGCGTCTTAGCGGGCCCCACTGGGGTTGAGCAGTTCTTC.

The J gene is TRBJ1-2, the V gene TRBV19; D is perhaps TRBD1 (6 bases). Between the trimmed V and J ends, which lost 4 bases and 7 bases, there was a span of 16 bases. Germline CDR1 is LNHDA and CDR2 is SQIVND (reference sequence). This CDR3 spans 14 amino acids. DNA of the CDR3: TGTGCCAGTAGTACACGACAGACAGGCGGTGGCTACACCTTC. It translates to CASSTRQTGGGYTF.

The chain is built from TRBV6-6 and TRBJ2-7, with D tentatively TRBD2 (5 bases). V lost 2 bases and J lost 0, with 8 bases in between. The CDR3 runs 14 residues. Germline CDR1 and CDR2: MNHNY and SVGAGI (reference sequence). The CDR3 region is CASSYAGSSYEQYF. Written as DNA, the CDR3 is TGTGCCAGCAGTTACGCGGGTAGCTCCTACGAGCAGTACTTC.

J is TRBJ2-3 and V is TRBV27, with 7 bases lining up with TRBD1. The germline gives CDR1 MNHEY, CDR2 SMNVEV (reference sequence). V was clipped by 2 bases and J by 2 bases; unmatched bases: 4. CDR3 length: 15 amino acids. The CDR3 nucleotides are TGTGCCAGCAGTTTAACGGGACAGATCACAGATACGCAGTATTTT. Translation gives CASSLTGQITDTQYF.

CDR3 nucleotides: TGTGCCAGCAGCACCGGGACAGGAAAGGCTTTCTTT. Translation: CASSTGTGKAFF. The genes are TRBV6-5 and TRBJ1-1, with TRBD1 matching over 8 bases. The CDR3 is 12 amino acids. CDR1 and CDR2 from the germline V gene are MNHEY and SVGAGI. V was pared by 6 bases and J by 11 bases, with 8 bases of the junction left unmatched.

This clone was observed a few times. This chain's CDR3 is CASSPGSGYTF. The CDR3, as DNA: TGTGCCAGCAGTCCCGGGAGCGGCTACACCTTC. The chain carries TRBV6-5 and TRBJ1-2; D is undetermined. Germline CDR1 reads MNHEY; CDR2 reads SVGAGI. The CDR3 sequence is 11 residues long. V dropped 5 bases and J dropped 8 bases, with 9 bases sitting between them.

The chain uses TRBV25-1 and TRBJ2-1, with D perhaps being TRBD1 or TRBD2 (6 bases each). V was trimmed by 2 bases and J by 5 bases, leaving 16 bases between them. CDR3 length: 16 residues. The germline CDR1 and CDR2 sequences are MGHDK and SYGVNS. The CDR3 loop reads CASSEGRGVGDNEQFF. Written as DNA, the CDR3 is TGTGCCAGCAGTGAAGGAAGGGGGGTTGGCGACAATGAGCAGTTCTTC.

The chain recombines TRBV30 with TRBJ2-1; 8 nucleotides align to TRBD2. This CDR3 is built from 13 residues. J gave up 8 bases and V 4 bases, and 7 bases lay outside the gene matches. Germline-derived CDR1 and CDR2 are GTSNPN and SVGIG (reference sequence). The CDR3 sequence: CAWTVAGSDEQFF. DNA for the CDR3: TGTGCCTGGACCGTAGCGGGATCGGATGAGCAGTTCTTC.

This clone was seen a handful of times. The chain's CDR3 is CASSPKGGTNYGYTF. The CDR3 bases are TGTGCCAGCAGCCCAAAGGGAGGGACTAACTATGGCTACACCTTC. The gene calls are TRBV5-4 and TRBJ1-2; no reliable D call. From germline, CDR1 is SGHNT and CDR2 YYREEE (reference sequence). V lost 4 bases to trimming and J lost 0 bases, with 13 bases between them. The CDR3 loop spans 15 amino acids.

In this sample, this clone turned up once. The chain joins TRBV7-9 to TRBJ2-2; perhaps TRBD1 as D (6 bases). V was trimmed by 5 bases and J by 2 bases, leaving 9 bases between them. CDR1 is SEHNR and CDR2 is FQNEAQ in the germline V gene (reference sequence). The CDR3 has 14 amino acids. In DNA, the CDR3 is TGTGCCAGCAGCCCGGACAGTAACACCGGGGAGCTGTTTTTT. Amino acids: CASSPDSNTGELFF.

Only one count was recorded for this clone. The chain recombines TRBV10-3 with TRBJ2-7, with a weak D call TRBD2 (6 bases). The V end was cut by 3 bases, the J end by 5 bases, with 14 bases between. Germline assignment: CDR1 ENHRY and CDR2 SYGVKD. The CDR3 loop spans 14 amino acids. Here the CDR3 DNA reads TGTGCCATCAGTGACTGGGCGCGGGGCAACGAGCAGTACTTC. The encoded protein is CAISDWARGNEQYF.

The chain is built from TRBV2 and TRBJ2-5; TRBD1 matches at 8 bases. J gave up 5 bases and V 7 bases, and 6 bases lay outside the gene matches. CDR1 SNHLY and CDR2 FYNNEI come from the germline V gene. This CDR3 is built from 13 residues. The CDR3 loop reads CASTGQGGETQYF. The CDR3 DNA reads TGTGCCAGCACCGGACAGGGTGGTGAGACCCAGTACTTC.

This chain uses TRBV5-1 with TRBJ2-5; D unclear. Trimming stripped 1 base from V and 5 bases from J, with 12 bases between. CDR1 is SGHRS, CDR2 YFSETQ, per germline. The CDR3 runs 14 residues. The CDR3 protein is CASSLSRMQETQYF. CDR3 nucleotides: TGCGCCAGCAGCTTGTCGAGAATGCAGGAGACCCAGTACTTC. Full variable domain (outside the CDR3, taken from reference TRBV5-1 and TRBJ2-5): KAGVTQTPRYLIKTRGQQVTLSCSPISGHRSVSWYQQTPGQGLQFLFEYFSETQRNKGNFPGRFSGRQFSNSRSEMNVSTLELGDSALYLCASSLSRMQETQYFGPGTRLLVL.

The chain recombines TRBV5-1 with TRBJ1-2; D might be TRBD1 (6 bases). This CDR3 comprises 17 residues. CDR1 is SGHRS, CDR2 YFSETQ, per germline. Trimming cost V 0 bases and J 8 bases, with 23 bases left between them. CDR3 DNA: TGCGCCAGCAGCTTGGTGGGTAGGACAGCAACCGCGGAAGGCTACACCTTC. Translating gives CASSLVGRTATAEGYTF.